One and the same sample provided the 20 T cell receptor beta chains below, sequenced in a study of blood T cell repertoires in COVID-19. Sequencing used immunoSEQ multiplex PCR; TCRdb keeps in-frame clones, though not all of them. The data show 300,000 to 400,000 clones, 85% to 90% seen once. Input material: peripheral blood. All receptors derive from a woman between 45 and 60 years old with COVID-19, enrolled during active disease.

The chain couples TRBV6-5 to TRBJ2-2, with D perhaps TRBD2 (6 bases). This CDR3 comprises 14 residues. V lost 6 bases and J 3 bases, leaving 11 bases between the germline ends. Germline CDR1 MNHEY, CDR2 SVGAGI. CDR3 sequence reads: CASSSGRYTGELFF. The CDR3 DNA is TGTGCCAGCAGCTCCGGGAGATACACCGGGGAGCTGTTTTTT.

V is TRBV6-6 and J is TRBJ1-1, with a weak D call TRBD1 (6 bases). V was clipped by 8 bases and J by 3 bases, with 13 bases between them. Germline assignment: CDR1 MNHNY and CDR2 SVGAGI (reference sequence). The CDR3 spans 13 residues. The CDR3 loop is CASLMDSYTEAFF. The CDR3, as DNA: TGTGCCAGCCTAATGGACAGCTACACTGAAGCTTTCTTT.

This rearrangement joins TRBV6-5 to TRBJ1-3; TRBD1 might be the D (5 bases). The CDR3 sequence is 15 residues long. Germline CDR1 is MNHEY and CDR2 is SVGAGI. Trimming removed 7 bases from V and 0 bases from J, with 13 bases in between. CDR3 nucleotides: TGTGCCAGCACCTCCGGGGGGAGCTCTGGAAACACCATATATTTT. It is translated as CASTSGGSSGNTIYF.

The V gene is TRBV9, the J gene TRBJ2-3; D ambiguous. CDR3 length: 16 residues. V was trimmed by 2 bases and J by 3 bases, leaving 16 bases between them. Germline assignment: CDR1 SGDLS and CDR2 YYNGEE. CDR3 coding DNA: TGTGCCAGCAGCGTTTTGGTAGATTTACCGACAGATACGCAGTATTTT. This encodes CASSVLVDLPTDTQYF.

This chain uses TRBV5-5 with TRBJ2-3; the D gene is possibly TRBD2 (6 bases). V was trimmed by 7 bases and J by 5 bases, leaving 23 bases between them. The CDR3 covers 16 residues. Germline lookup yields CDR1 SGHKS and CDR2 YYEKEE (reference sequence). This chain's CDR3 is CASVPRASTEGDTQYF. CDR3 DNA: TGTGCCAGCGTGCCGCGGGCATCCACGGAGGGAGATACGCAGTATTTT.

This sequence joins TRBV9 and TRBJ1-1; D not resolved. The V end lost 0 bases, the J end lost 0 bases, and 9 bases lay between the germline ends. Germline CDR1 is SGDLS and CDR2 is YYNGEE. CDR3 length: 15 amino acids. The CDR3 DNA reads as TGTGCCAGCAGCGTAGTTGGCGAGGTGAACACTGAAGCTTTCTTT. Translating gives CASSVVGEVNTEAFF.

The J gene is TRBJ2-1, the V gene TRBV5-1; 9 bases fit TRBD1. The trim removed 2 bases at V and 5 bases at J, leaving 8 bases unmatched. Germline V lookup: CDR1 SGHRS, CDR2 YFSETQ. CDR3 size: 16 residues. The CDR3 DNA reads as TGCGCCAGCAGCTTAACCTCCGGGACAGGGCACAATGAGCAGTTCTTC. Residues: CASSLTSGTGHNEQFF.

The CDR3, as DNA: TGTGCCAGTAGTATATCTGACAGGTGGGGGAGCGGCTACACCTTC. Encoded protein: CASSISDRWGSGYTF. The chain joins TRBV19 to TRBJ1-2; possible D gene TRBD1, 6 bases. V was cut by 2 bases and J by 8 bases, with 18 bases left in between. The V gene's germline CDR1 is LNHDA and CDR2 SQIVND (reference sequence). The CDR3 sequence is 15 residues long.

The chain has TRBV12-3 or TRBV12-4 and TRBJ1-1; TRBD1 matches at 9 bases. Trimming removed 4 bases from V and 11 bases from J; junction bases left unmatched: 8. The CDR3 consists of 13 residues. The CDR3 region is CASSSGTGWSAFF. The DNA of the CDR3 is TGTGCCAGCAGTTCCGGGACAGGGTGGTCCGCTTTCTTT.

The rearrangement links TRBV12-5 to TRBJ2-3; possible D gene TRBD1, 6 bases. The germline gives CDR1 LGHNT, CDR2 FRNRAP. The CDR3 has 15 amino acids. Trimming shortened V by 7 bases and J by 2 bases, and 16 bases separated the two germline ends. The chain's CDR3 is CASVVGTLNTDTQYF. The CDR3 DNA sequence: TGTGCTAGTGTCGTCGGGACACTTAACACAGATACGCAGTATTTT.

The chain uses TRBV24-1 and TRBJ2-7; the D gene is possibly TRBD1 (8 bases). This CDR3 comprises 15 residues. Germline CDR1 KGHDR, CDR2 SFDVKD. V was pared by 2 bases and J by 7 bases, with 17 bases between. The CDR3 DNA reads TGTGCCACCAGTGATTCGACAGGGGCGGGAGAAGAGCAGTACTTC. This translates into CATSDSTGAGEEQYF.

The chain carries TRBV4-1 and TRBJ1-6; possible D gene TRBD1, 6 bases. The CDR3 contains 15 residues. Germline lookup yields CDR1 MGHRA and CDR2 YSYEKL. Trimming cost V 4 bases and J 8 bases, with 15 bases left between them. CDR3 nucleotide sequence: TGCGCCAGCAGCCCACAGGGCAGGTATGATTCACCCCTCCACTTT. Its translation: CASSPQGRYDSPLHF.

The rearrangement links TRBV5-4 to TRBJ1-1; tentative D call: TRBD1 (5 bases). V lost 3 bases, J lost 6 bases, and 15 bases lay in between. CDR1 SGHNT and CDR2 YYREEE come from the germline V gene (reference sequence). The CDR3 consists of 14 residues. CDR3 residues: CASSSRGVRSEAFF. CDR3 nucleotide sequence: TGTGCCAGCAGCTCCCGGGGGGTACGCTCTGAAGCTTTCTTT.

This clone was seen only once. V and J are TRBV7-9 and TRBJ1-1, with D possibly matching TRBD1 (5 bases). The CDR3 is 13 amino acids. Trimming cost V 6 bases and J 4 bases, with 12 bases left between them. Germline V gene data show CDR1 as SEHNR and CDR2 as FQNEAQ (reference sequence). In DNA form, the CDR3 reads TGTGCCAGCAGTCGACAGTCTATCACTGAAGCTTTCTTT. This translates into CASSRQSITEAFF. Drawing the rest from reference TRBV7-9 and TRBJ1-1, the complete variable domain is DTGVSQNPRHKITKRGQNVTFRCDPISEHNRLYWYRQTLGQGPEFLTYFQNEAQLEKSRLLSDRFSAERPKGSFSTLEIQRTEQGDSAMYLCASSRQSITEAFFGQGTRLTVV.

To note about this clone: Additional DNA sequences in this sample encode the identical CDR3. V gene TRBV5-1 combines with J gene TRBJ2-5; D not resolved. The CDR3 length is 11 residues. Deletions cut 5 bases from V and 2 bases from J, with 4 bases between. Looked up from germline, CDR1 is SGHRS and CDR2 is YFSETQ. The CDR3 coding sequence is TGCGCCAGCAGTCAGCAAGAGACCCAGTACTTC. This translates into CASSQQETQYF.

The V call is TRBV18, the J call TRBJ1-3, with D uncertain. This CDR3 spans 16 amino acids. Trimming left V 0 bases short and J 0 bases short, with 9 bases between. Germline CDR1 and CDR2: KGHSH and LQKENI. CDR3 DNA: TGTGCCAGCTCACCACCGGTCGCCGGCTCTGGAAACACCATATATTTT. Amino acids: CASSPPVAGSGNTIYF.

The CDR3 sequence: CASSFRTGGSNEQYF. The CDR3 bases are TGTGCCAGCAGTTTCCGTACAGGGGGATCCAACGAGCAGTACTTC. V gene TRBV11-2 combines with J gene TRBJ2-7; 8 bases align to TRBD1. Germline V gives CDR1 SGHAT, CDR2 FQNNGV. The J segment lost 5 bases and the V segment lost 6 bases, leaving 12 bases of the junction unmatched. The CDR3 is 15 residues long.

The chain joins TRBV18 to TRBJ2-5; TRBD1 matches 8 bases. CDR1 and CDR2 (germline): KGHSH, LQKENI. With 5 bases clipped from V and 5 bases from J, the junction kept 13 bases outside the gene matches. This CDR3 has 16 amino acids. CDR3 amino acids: CASSRVSRRGLETQYF. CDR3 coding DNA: TGTGCCAGCTCAAGAGTATCACGCAGGGGGCTGGAGACCCAGTACTTC.

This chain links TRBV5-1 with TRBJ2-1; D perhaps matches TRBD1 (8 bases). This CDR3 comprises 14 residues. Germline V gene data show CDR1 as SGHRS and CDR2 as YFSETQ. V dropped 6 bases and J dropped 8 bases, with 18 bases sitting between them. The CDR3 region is CASKSGDRSHEQFF. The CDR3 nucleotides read TGCGCCAGCAAAAGCGGGGACAGGAGCCATGAGCAGTTCTTC. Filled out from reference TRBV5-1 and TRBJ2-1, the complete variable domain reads KAGVTQTPRYLIKTRGQQVTLSCSPISGHRSVSWYQQTPGQGLQFLFEYFSETQRNKGNFPGRFSGRQFSNSRSEMNVSTLELGDSALYLCASKSGDRSHEQFFGPGTRLTVL.

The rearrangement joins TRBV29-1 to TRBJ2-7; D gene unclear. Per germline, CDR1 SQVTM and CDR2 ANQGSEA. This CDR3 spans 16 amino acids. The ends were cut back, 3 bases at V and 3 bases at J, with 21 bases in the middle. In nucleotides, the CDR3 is TGCAGCGTTGAGTTAGAACAGCCTCTTCCTCGCTACGAGCAGTACTTC. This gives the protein CSVELEQPLPRYEQYF.